This paragraph covers one T cell receptor beta chain sequence. Its antigen is still unknown. These data belong to a study of T cells in Graves' hyperthyroidism and ophthalmopathy. Stable hyperthyroidism: no ophthalmopathy progression over 18 months of follow-up. The diagnostic basis comprised clinical symptoms, serum thyroxine and TRAb, thyroid ultrasound and orbital computed tomography. Study findings and constraints: Appearing also in blood were most of the thyroid clonotypes expanded above 0.001. The model forecast ophthalmopathy, anticipating it by a median 6.5 months before onset.

RNA transcripts were the template for amplifying TCR beta CDR3 regions. Carried out on the TCR CDR3, a first-round RT-PCR used the HTBI primer set. MiXCR, applied by TCRdb to the multiplex PCR reads, yields one record per CDR3 protein. The data show roughly 720,000 distinct CDR3 sequences, around a sixth seen once. The CDR3 extends over 15 amino acids. J was trimmed by 2 bases and V by 4 bases; bases with no gene match: 3. Germline lookup yields CDR1 MNHNS and CDR2 SASEGT. The sequence was obtained from a man aged 50-60 years with Graves' hyperthyroidism. The V gene is TRBV6-1, the J gene TRBJ1-5; 9 nucleotides agree with TRBD1. The source material was blood. CDR3 loop: CASSARDRGNQPQHF. Written as DNA, the CDR3 is TGTGCCAGCAGTGCCCGGGACAGGGGCAATCAGCCCCAGCATTTT.